Included here is one T cell receptor beta chain sequence, with context. The antigen is unknown. The data originate from a study of T cells in localized non-small cell lung cancer. General observations from the study: Of the tissues analyzed, uninvolved adjacent lung showed maximal T cell clonality, greater than tumor. A single tumor region was sequenced, leaving heterogeneity possible. Those with higher blood T cell density had longer overall survival.

Trimming took 3 bases from V and 6 from J, leaving 16 bases between them. CDR1 is SGDLS, CDR2 YYNGEE, per germline. The length of the CDR3 is 14 residues. Generated by immunoSEQ multiplex PCR, the TCRdb table keeps only in-frame clones and is missing some. The repertoire has tens of thousands of clones, about nine tenths of them found once; the top ten carry 0.95% to 1.3%. This TCR derives from a woman aged 35 to 69 with stage I lung adenocarcinoma. The chain joins TRBV9 to TRBJ2-7, with D perhaps TRBD1 (5 bases). Material: peripheral blood, obtained before any cancer treatment. CDR3 residues: CASSAGALSSEQYF. The DNA of the CDR3 is TGTGCCAGCAGCGCTGGGGCTCTGTCATCCGAGCAGTACTTC. Filled out from reference TRBV9 and TRBJ2-7, the complete variable domain reads DSGVTQTPKHLITATGQRVTLRCSPRSGDLSVYWYQQSLDQGLQFLIQYYNGEERAKGNILERFSAQQFPDLHSELNLSSLELGDSALYFCASSAGALSSEQYFGPGTRLTVT.